These T cell receptor beta chains were read from a single sample in a study of vaccination and CD4 T cells after COVID-19. TCRdb analysed the PCR reads with MiXCR anew, one entry per CDR3 protein. The data contain fewer than 25,000 distinct CDR3 sequences, approximately 50% of them seen just once; the ten biggest clones take up 5% to 6.5%. For these TCRs, the target antigens are not known. Sequencing was done on a sample of CD4+ T cells from blood, cultured in vitro. Receptors were obtained from a human donor who had recovered from COVID-19. CDR3s include the opening cysteine and the closing phenylalanine or tryptophan. The D gene is left open where the match is weak. Where a row states a size, it is once, few, many or the class of an expanded clone; other rows omit it.

>.|once|TRBV6-5|TRBJ2-3
CASSYGWSPQYF
TGTGCCAGCAGTTACGGCTGGTCCCCGCAGTATTTT
>.|.|TRBV2|TRBJ1-3
CASFRANGYSGNTIYF
TGTGCCAGTTTCCGTGCGAACGGATACTCTGGAAACACCATATATTTT
>TRBD1|few|TRBV6-4|TRBJ2-3
CASSSGQGRADTQYF
TGTGCCAGCAGTTCCGGACAGGGACGGGCAGATACGCAGTATTTT
>.|.|TRBV6-2/TRBV6-3|TRBJ2-6
CASKETAQRGANVLTF
TGTGCCAGCAAGGAGACCGCCCAACGTGGGGCCAACGTCCTGACTTTC
>TRBD1|.|TRBV20-1|TRBJ1-2
CSASADRNYGYTF
TGCAGTGCCTCCGCGGACAGGAACTATGGCTACACCTTC
>.|.|TRBV15|TRBJ2-7
CATSTAGAINEQYF
TGTGCCACCAGCACGGCGGGGGCCATAAACGAGCAGTACTTC
>.|.|TRBV6-5|TRBJ1-6
CASSYTPLALNNSPLHF
TGTGCCAGCAGTTATACCCCCCTGGCACTAAATAATTCACCCCTCCACTTT
>.|.|TRBV15|TRBJ1-4
CATSRDKARQFNEKLFF
TGTGCCACCAGCAGAGATAAGGCTCGACAGTTTAATGAAAAACTGTTTTTT
>TRBD1|.|TRBV20-1|TRBJ1-2
CSARDWRDSTNYGYTF
TGCAGTGCTAGAGATTGGAGGGACAGTACTAACTATGGCTACACCTTC
>.|.|TRBV6-1|TRBJ2-3
CASSDIGTPRTDTQYF
TGTGCCAGCAGTGATATCGGGACTCCCCGCACAGATACGCAGTATTTT
>TRBD1|.|TRBV6-5|TRBJ2-6
CASSYSKGQGALGANVLTF
TGTGCCAGCAGTTACTCGAAAGGCCAGGGGGCGCTTGGGGCCAACGTCCTGACTTTC
>.|.|TRBV5-6|TRBJ2-7
CASSLEGDAYEQYF
TGTGCCAGCAGCTTGGAGGGGGATGCCTACGAGCAGTACTTC
>.|.|TRBV24-1|TRBJ1-1
CATTTILRHLGEKGGTEAFF
TGTGCCACCACCACAATTTTACGACATTTAGGCGAGAAGGGTGGAACTGAAGCTTTCTTT
>.|.|TRBV19|TRBJ1-2
CASSQRGGNYGYTF
TGTGCCAGTAGTCAGAGGGGCGGTAACTATGGCTACACCTTC
>.|.|TRBV12-3/TRBV12-4|TRBJ1-2
CASFVTSGAGYGYTF
TGTGCCAGCTTCGTAACCTCGGGGGCTGGCTATGGCTACACCTTC
>.|.|TRBV5-1|TRBJ2-3
CASSLSLGWSNLGDTQYF
TGCGCCAGCAGCTTAAGTTTGGGGTGGTCAAATCTTGGAGATACGCAGTATTTT